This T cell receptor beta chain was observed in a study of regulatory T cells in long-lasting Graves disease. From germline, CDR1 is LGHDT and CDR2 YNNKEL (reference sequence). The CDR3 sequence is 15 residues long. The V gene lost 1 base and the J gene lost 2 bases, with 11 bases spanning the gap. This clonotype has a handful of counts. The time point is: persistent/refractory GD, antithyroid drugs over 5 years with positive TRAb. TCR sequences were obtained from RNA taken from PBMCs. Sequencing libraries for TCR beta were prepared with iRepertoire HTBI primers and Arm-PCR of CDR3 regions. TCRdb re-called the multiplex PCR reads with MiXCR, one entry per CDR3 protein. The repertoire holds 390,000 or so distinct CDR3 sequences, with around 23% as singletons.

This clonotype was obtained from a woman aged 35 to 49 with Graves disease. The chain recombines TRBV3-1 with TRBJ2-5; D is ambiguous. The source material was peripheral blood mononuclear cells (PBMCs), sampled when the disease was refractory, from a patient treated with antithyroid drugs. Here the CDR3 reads CASSQVMTVQETQYF. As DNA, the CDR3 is TGTGCCAGCAGCCAAGTTATGACGGTACAAGAGACCCAGTACTTC.